These 18 T cell receptor beta chains originate from one sample sequenced in a study of regulatory T cells in long-lasting Graves disease. According to the study, TCR beta libraries were built with iRepertoire HTBI primers and CDR3-region Arm-PCR. TCRdb processed the multiplex PCR reads anew with MiXCR; each CDR3 protein has one entry. The sample holds roughly 610,000 distinct CDR3 sequences, roughly 15% seen once. Time point here: newly diagnosed GD, antithyroid drugs for less than 3 months. PBMC RNA was the source of the TCR library. These data also formed part of another study, on T cells in Graves' hyperthyroidism and ophthalmopathy.

The specimen comprised peripheral blood mononuclear cells (PBMCs), sampled at new diagnosis, from a patient treated with antithyroid drugs. These receptors were obtained from a woman in her twenties or thirties with Graves disease.

This clonotype has a count of ten or more. The chain employs TRBV11-1 and TRBJ2-7, with no clear D. The CDR3 is made up of 15 amino acids. CDR1 is SGHAT, CDR2 FQDESV, per germline (reference sequence). V lost 5 bases and J lost 0, with 14 bases in between. The CDR3 region is CASSPPARNSYEQYF. CDR3 DNA sequence: TGTGCCAGCAGCCCGCCGGCTAGAAACTCCTACGAGCAGTACTTC.

This clonotype was counted at least ten times. The chain is built from TRBV12-5 and TRBJ2-5, with D possibly TRBD1 on 7 matching bases. In germline, CDR1 is LGHNT, CDR2 FRNRAP. This CDR3 has 14 amino acids. The V and J ends lost 1 base and 3 bases respectively, with 9 bases between them. In nucleotides, the CDR3 is TGTGCTAGTGGTTTGGGCAGGGGGGAAGAGACCCAGTACTTC. Translating it yields CASGLGRGEETQYF.

About this clonotype: Germline and junction disagree at one end, which may indicate a read error. This chain connects TRBV5-1 to TRBJ1-1; D perhaps matches TRBD1 (6 bases). CDR1 SGHRS and CDR2 YFSETQ come from the germline V gene. CDR3 size: 14 residues. DNA for the CDR3: TGCGCCAGCAGGTTGGGGGGGGCCTACACTGAAGCTTTCTTT. Translated: CASRLGGAYTEAFF.

This clonotype was counted between two and nine times. This chain joins TRBV19 and TRBJ2-7, with 8 positions matching TRBD2. The germline V gene has CDR1 LNHDA and CDR2 SQIVND (reference sequence). The CDR3 is made up of 14 amino acids. V shed 3 bases and J 3 bases; nucleotides not matched to a gene: 4. CDR3 nucleotide sequence: TGTGCCAGTAGTATCCCGGGAGGGAGCTACGAGCAGTACTTC. Its protein is CASSIPGGSYEQYF. Full variable domain (remainder filled in from reference TRBV19 and TRBJ2-7): DGGITQSPKYLFRKEGQNVTLSCEQNLNHDAMYWYRQDPGQGLRLIYYSQIVNDFQKGDIAEGYSVSREKKESFPLTVTSAQKNPTAFYLCASSIPGGSYEQYFGPGTRLTVT.

This clonotype was recorded a few times. The V call is TRBV12-3 or TRBV12-4, the J call TRBJ2-3, with D perhaps matching TRBD1 or TRBD2 (5 bases each). The CDR3 covers 15 residues. Between the trimmed V and J ends, which lost 2 bases and 2 bases, there was a span of 11 bases. Written as DNA, the CDR3 is TGTGCCAGCAGTTTATTCCAGGGACCCACAGATACGCAGTATTTT. It encodes CASSLFQGPTDTQYF.

This clonotype was counted at least ten times. The CDR3 DNA reads TGTGCCAGCAGGGGACAGGGGAACACTGAAGCTTTCTTT. Translated, it gives CASRGQGNTEAFF. V is TRBV7-9 and J is TRBJ1-1; 9 nucleotides align to TRBD1. Germline loops: CDR1 SEHNR, CDR2 FQNEAQ (reference sequence). CDR3 length: 13 residues. The junction had 0 bases not matched to a gene; V was cut back by 6 bases and J by 1 base.

The sample holds many counts of this clonotype. The genes are TRBV29-1 and TRBJ2-7, with TRBD1 matching over 10 bases. This CDR3 is built from 14 residues. Trimming cost V 6 bases and J 6 bases; bases outside gene matches: 11. From germline, CDR1 is SQVTM and CDR2 ANQGSEA. The CDR3 spells CSVTSGTGAGEQYF. The CDR3 region has the DNA TGCAGCGTCACTTCGGGGACAGGGGCCGGCGAGCAGTACTTC.

This clonotype was detected many times. The chain links TRBV28 to TRBJ1-3, with D maybe TRBD1 (6 bases). The CDR3 runs to 15 residues. V was cut by 4 bases and J by 0 bases, with 10 bases left in between. The V gene's germline CDR1 is MDHEN and CDR2 SYDVKM. In DNA form, the CDR3 reads TGTGCCAGCAGTTCAGGGGAAATCTCTGGAAACACCATATATTTT. Translated, it gives CASSSGEISGNTIYF.

This clonotype was seen repeatedly, ten times or more. The chain employs TRBV6-5 and TRBJ1-5; D remains unclear. Per germline, CDR1 MNHEY and CDR2 SVGAGI. The V and J ends lost 2 bases and 0 bases respectively, with 11 bases between them. This CDR3 has 16 amino acids. CDR3 sequence (DNA): TGTGCCAGCAGTTACGGGTTAGTTTATAGCAATCAGCCCCAGCATTTT. Its protein product is CASSYGLVYSNQPQHF.

The chain has TRBV6-2 or TRBV6-3 and TRBJ1-5, with D tentatively TRBD1 (5 bases). V was pared by 0 bases and J by 4 bases, with 19 bases between. CDR3 size: 18 residues. Germline V CDR1 and CDR2: MNHEY, SVGEGT. The CDR3 DNA follows: TGTGCCAGCAGTTACTCCCTACAGGCCCTGTTGTTAAATCAGCCCCAGCATTTT. Residues: CASSYSLQALLLNQPQHF.

This sequence joins TRBV6-1 and TRBJ2-7, with D perhaps TRBD2 (5 bases). The ends were cut back, 7 bases at V and 3 bases at J, with 16 bases in the middle. Germline V gene lookup returns CDR1 MNHNS and CDR2 SASEGT. The length of the CDR3 is 14 residues. CDR3 DNA: TGTGCCAGCAAACGGAGAGACTATATCTACGAGCAGTACTTC. Amino acid sequence: CASKRRDYIYEQYF.

This clonotype was seen more than once but under ten times. The chain recombines TRBV12-3 or TRBV12-4 with TRBJ1-3, with 7 bases identical to TRBD1. J gave up 5 bases and V 5 bases, and 9 bases lay outside the gene matches. CDR3 length: 15 residues. CDR3 sequence (DNA): TGTGCCAGCAGTCCACGACAGGGATATAGAAACACCATATATTTT. It is translated as CASSPRQGYRNTIYF.

The sample holds a few counts of this clonotype. The rearrangement joins TRBV4-1 to TRBJ1-6; tentatively, D is TRBD1 (6 bases). The CDR3 length is 14 residues. The germline gives CDR1 MGHRA, CDR2 YSYEKL. V was trimmed by 1 base and J by 9 bases, leaving 10 bases between them. CDR3 amino acids: CASSQGTEASPLHF. In nucleotides, the CDR3 is TGCGCCAGCAGCCAAGGGACAGAGGCTTCACCCCTCCACTTT.

This clonotype was seen a handful of times. This sequence joins TRBV6-5 and TRBJ1-4, with 9 bases that match TRBD1. The CDR3 has 18 residues. With V trimmed by 0 bases and J by 3 bases, 8 bases remained unmatched. Germline lookup yields CDR1 MNHEY and CDR2 SVGAGI. The CDR3 loop is CASSYSYRTGASNEKLFF. The CDR3 coding sequence is TGTGCCAGCAGTTACTCGTATCGGACAGGGGCTTCTAATGAAAAACTGTTTTTT.

This clonotype occurred many times. The rearrangement joins TRBV7-9 to TRBJ1-1; no clear D gene. Per germline, CDR1 SEHNR and CDR2 FQNEAQ (reference sequence). The V end lost 4 bases, the J end lost 7 bases, and 16 bases lay between the germline ends. The CDR3 has 14 residues. The CDR3 DNA reads as TGTGCCAGCAGCTACCCGCCAGGCGCGATTGAAGCTTTCTTT. Protein product: CASSYPPGAIEAFF. The full variable domain, its missing parts supplied by reference TRBV7-9 and TRBJ1-1, is DTGVSQNPRHKITKRGQNVTFRCDPISEHNRLYWYRQTLGQGPEFLTYFQNEAQLEKSRLLSDRFSAERPKGSFSTLEIQRTEQGDSAMYLCASSYPPGAIEAFFGQGTRLTVV.

This clonotype was recorded many times. This rearrangement joins TRBV27 to TRBJ2-7; TRBD2 matches 8 bases. The J segment lost 4 bases and the V segment lost 6 bases, leaving 8 bases of the junction unmatched. CDR1 is MNHEY, CDR2 SMNVEV, per germline (reference sequence). This CDR3 is built from 14 residues. This chain's CDR3 is CASRVGGGGYEQYF. DNA for the CDR3: TGTGCCAGCAGGGTCGGGGGGGGCGGGTACGAGCAGTACTTC.

The chain couples TRBV30 to TRBJ2-3; 9 positions agree with TRBD2. V gave up 0 bases and J gave up 4 bases; unmatched junction bases: 5. CDR1 and CDR2 from the germline V gene are GTSNPN and SVGIG (reference sequence). This CDR3 has 15 amino acids. The CDR3 loop reads CAWSVGGLASDTQYF. The CDR3 coding sequence is TGTGCCTGGAGTGTAGGGGGACTAGCTTCAGATACGCAGTATTTT.

This clonotype was counted ten times or more. This chain connects TRBV7-9 to TRBJ2-1, with TRBD2 as a possible D gene (5 bases). Germline lookup yields CDR1 SEHNR and CDR2 FQNEAQ (reference sequence). The CDR3 has 16 amino acids. V was trimmed by 5 bases and J by 6 bases, leaving 20 bases between them. This chain's CDR3 is CASSTSRGRYGNEQFF. The DNA of the CDR3 is TGTGCCAGCAGCACTTCCCGCGGGCGGTATGGCAATGAGCAGTTCTTC.